The 31 T cell receptor beta chains presented below share a single source sample, sequenced in a study of cytomegalovirus exposure and HLA in healthy donors. In the PCR, 60 Vbeta and 13 Jbeta primers were used. Assay used: immunoSEQ multiplex PCR; TCRdb lists only in-frame clones, some missing. This listing includes 80,000 to 95,000 clones. Input material: PBMCs. These receptors were obtained from a woman in her twenties or thirties in good health and CMV-seronegative.

The chain has TRBV19 and TRBJ1-2; D perhaps matches TRBD1 (5 bases). The CDR3 sequence is 15 residues long. CDR1 and CDR2 (germline): LNHDA, SQIVND (reference sequence). V lost 2 bases to trimming and J lost 0 bases, with 10 bases between them. For the CDR3, the DNA is TGTGCCAGTAGTATAAGGCAGGGAACTAACTATGGCTACACCTTC. Protein sequence: CASSIRQGTNYGYTF.

The chain combines TRBV29-1 with TRBJ2-2; perhaps TRBD2 as D (5 bases). Germline values: CDR1 SQVTM, CDR2 ANQGSEA. The length of the CDR3 is 15 residues. With 3 bases removed from V and 0 bases from J, the gap between germline ends came to 11 bases. The chain's CDR3 is CSVESGDANTGELFF. CDR3 in DNA: TGCAGCGTTGAGAGCGGAGACGCGAACACCGGGGAGCTGTTTTTT.

This chain uses TRBV2 with TRBJ1-5; 8 bases fit TRBD1. The J segment lost 1 base and the V segment lost 5 bases, leaving 4 bases of the junction unmatched. The CDR3 runs to 15 residues. Germline V gene sequence: CDR1 SNHLY, CDR2 FYNNEI. The CDR3 bases are TGTGCCAGCAGTAGACAGGGGATGAGCAATCAGCCCCAGCATTTT. It encodes CASSRQGMSNQPQHF.

The genes are TRBV6-5 and TRBJ2-3; 8 positions agree with TRBD1. Germline loops: CDR1 MNHEY, CDR2 SVGAGI. V lost 6 bases, J lost 1 base, and 6 bases stayed unmatched. The CDR3 is 15 residues long. CDR3 loop: CASRSGGAGTDTQYF. CDR3 DNA sequence: TGTGCCAGCAGGTCAGGGGGCGCTGGCACAGATACGCAGTATTTT.

The rearrangement uses TRBV7-4 and TRBJ1-5, with TRBD1 matching over 8 bases. The CDR3 is 17 amino acids. J gave up 6 bases and V 1 base, and 11 bases lay outside the gene matches. Germline V lookup: CDR1 SGHVT, CDR2 SQSDAQ. CDR3 in DNA: TGTGCCAGCAGCTTAGGGTGGGACAGGCAAACGATTCAGCCCCAGCATTTT. Amino acid sequence: CASSLGWDRQTIQPQHF.

V usage is TRBV18 and J usage is TRBJ2-2; 7 nucleotides line up with TRBD2. Germline values: CDR1 KGHSH, CDR2 LQKENI. The CDR3 length is 15 residues. V gave up 3 bases and J gave up 3 bases; unmatched junction bases: 4. The CDR3: CASSPTSDYTGELFF. DNA for the CDR3: TGTGCCAGCTCACCTACTAGCGACTACACCGGGGAGCTGTTTTTT. Combining the CDR3 with reference TRBV18 and TRBJ2-2 gives the whole variable domain NAGVMQNPRHLVRRRGQEARLRCSPMKGHSHVYWYRQLPEEGLKFMVYLQKENIIDESGMPKERFSAEFPKEGPSILRIQQVVRGDSAAYFCASSPTSDYTGELFFGEGSRLTVL.

On this clone itself: In the same sample, other DNA sequences code for this CDR3. The V call is TRBV5-1, the J call TRBJ2-7; 8 bases are shared with TRBD1. Germline CDR1 reads SGHRS; CDR2 reads YFSETQ. CDR3 length equals 14 residues. Trimming took 5 bases from V and 2 from J; bases not matched to a gene: 6. Here the CDR3 reads CASSPGTGAYEQYF. The CDR3 nucleotides are TGCGCCAGCAGTCCCGGGACAGGTGCCTACGAGCAGTACTTC.

This chain joins TRBV29-1 and TRBJ2-3; 8 bases map to TRBD2. The germline V gene has CDR1 SQVTM and CDR2 ANQGSEA. This CDR3 is 15 amino acids long. Trimming at V came to 6 bases and at J to 4 bases, leaving 12 bases not matched to a gene. CDR3 amino acids: CSVRGRSGSADTQYF. In nucleotides, the CDR3 is TGCAGCGTCAGGGGTCGGAGCGGGAGTGCAGATACGCAGTATTTT.

This sequence joins TRBV27 and TRBJ1-5, with 8 bases identical to TRBD1. V shed 6 bases, J shed 0 bases, and the junction held 4 bases outside the gene matches. This CDR3 has 15 residues. Germline CDR1 MNHEY, CDR2 SMNVEV (reference sequence). As DNA, the CDR3 is TGTGCCAGCAGCGACAGGGGACTTAGCAATCAGCCCCAGCATTTT. It encodes CASSDRGLSNQPQHF.

The CDR3 region is CAWAGRKKYNEQFF. Written as DNA, the CDR3 is TGTGCCTGGGCAGGGCGTAAAAAGTACAATGAGCAGTTCTTC. The rearrangement uses TRBV30 and TRBJ2-1; TRBD1 is a possible D gene (5 bases). The CDR3 extends over 14 amino acids. V lost 5 bases and J lost 4, with 15 bases in between. The germline CDR1 and CDR2 sequences are GTSNPN and SVGIG (reference sequence).

V is TRBV27 and J is TRBJ1-1, with no clear D. The ends were cut back, 4 bases at V and 4 bases at J, with 13 bases in the middle. Germline CDR1 is MNHEY and CDR2 is SMNVEV (reference sequence). CDR3 length: 14 residues. The CDR3 DNA reads as TGTGCCAGCAGTTCTGGAATGGGAGTCACTGAAGCTTTCTTT. Translated: CASSSGMGVTEAFF.

The chain has TRBV18 and TRBJ2-7; 7 positions agree with TRBD1. The CDR3 length is 14 residues. The germline CDR1 and CDR2 sequences are KGHSH and LQKENI. V lost 4 bases to trimming and J lost 0 bases; unmatched junction nucleotides: 3. The CDR3 protein is CASSRGTDSYEQYF. For the CDR3, the DNA is TGTGCCAGCTCACGGGGGACAGACTCCTACGAGCAGTACTTC.

The chain links TRBV6-1 to TRBJ2-4, with 8 bases that match TRBD2. Trimming removed 4 bases from V and 8 bases from J; junction bases left unmatched: 13. This CDR3 spans 16 amino acids. Per the germline V gene, CDR1 is MNHNS and CDR2 is SASEGT. The CDR3 protein is CASSGLAGLIGDIQYF. In nucleotides, the CDR3 is TGTGCCAGCAGTGGGCTAGCGGGCCTCATAGGGGACATTCAGTACTTC.

The chain combines TRBV4-1 with TRBJ1-1; the match to TRBD1 covers 7 bases. CDR1 MGHRA and CDR2 YSYEKL come from the germline V gene. The V gene end was trimmed by 1 base and the J gene end by 1 base; junction bases not matched to a gene: 9. The CDR3 is 17 residues long. The CDR3 nucleotides are TGCGCCAGCAGCCAAGCCCACCCCGGGACAGAGAACACTGAAGCTTTCTTT. Translating it yields CASSQAHPGTENTEAFF.

The chain links TRBV7-9 to TRBJ1-2; 8 nucleotides line up with TRBD1. The CDR3 length is 14 residues. The germline V gene has CDR1 SEHNR and CDR2 FQNEAQ (reference sequence). After removal of 3 bases from V and 4 bases from J, the junction contained 4 bases not matched to a gene. In DNA, the CDR3 is TGTGCCAGCAGCTTCGTGACAGGGGCCTATGGCTACACCTTC. Translation: CASSFVTGAYGYTF.

This chain links TRBV7-9 with TRBJ2-2; 7 bases are shared with TRBD1. Trimming took 5 bases from V and 5 from J; bases not matched to a gene: 5. CDR1 SEHNR and CDR2 FQNEAQ come from the germline V gene (reference sequence). This CDR3 comprises 14 residues. The CDR3 protein is CASSRDSRTGELFF. The DNA for the CDR3 is TGTGCCAGCAGCAGGGACAGTAGGACCGGGGAGCTGTTTTTT.

V is TRBV6-1 and J is TRBJ1-2; the D is unclear. This CDR3 contains 17 residues. Germline CDR1 MNHNS, CDR2 SASEGT. With 1 base removed from V and 2 bases from J, the gap between germline ends came to 17 bases. CDR3 sequence reads: CASSEGRRDGLNYGYTF. In DNA, the CDR3 is TGTGCCAGCAGTGAAGGTCGGCGGGATGGCCTCAACTATGGCTACACCTTC.

As DNA, the CDR3 is TGTGCCAGCAGCCCGCTGACAGGGACTAACACTGAAGCTTTCTTT. It codes for CASSPLTGTNTEAFF. The chain employs TRBV11-2 and TRBJ1-1, with 7 nucleotides matching TRBD1. The V gene's germline CDR1 is SGHAT and CDR2 FQNNGV. J lost 2 bases, V lost 5 bases, and 8 bases had no gene match. This CDR3 is built from 15 residues.

The rearrangement uses TRBV5-1 and TRBJ2-2; 8 bases match TRBD2. There are 14 residues in the CDR3. The germline gives CDR1 SGHRS, CDR2 YFSETQ. J was trimmed by 4 bases and V by 5 bases; bases with no gene match: 4. The DNA for the CDR3 is TGCGCCAGCAGGCCTGCGGGGGGCACCGGGGAGCTGTTTTTT. It codes for CASRPAGGTGELFF.

J is TRBJ2-7 and V is TRBV28; 9 bases are a match to TRBD2. The CDR3 loop spans 14 amino acids. Germline loops: CDR1 MDHEN, CDR2 SYDVKM. V lost 6 bases to trimming and J lost 4 bases; unmatched junction nucleotides: 7. In DNA form, the CDR3 reads TGTGCCAGCAGGGGTAGCGGGAGATCGTACGAGCAGTACTTC. Its translation: CASRGSGRSYEQYF.

This rearrangement joins TRBV18 to TRBJ2-1, with TRBD2 identical over 11 bases. V shed 6 bases, J shed 9 bases, and the junction held 10 bases outside the gene matches. The V gene's germline CDR1 is KGHSH and CDR2 LQKENI. The CDR3 spans 15 residues. CDR3: CASSRGLAGVGEQFF. The CDR3 bases are TGTGCCAGCTCCCGCGGACTAGCGGGCGTTGGTGAGCAGTTCTTC.

The chain joins TRBV5-4 to TRBJ1-1; a weak D match, TRBD1 (6 bases). CDR3 length: 13 residues. Germline-derived CDR1 and CDR2 are SGHNT and YYREEE (reference sequence). V was trimmed by 4 bases and J by 5 bases, leaving 12 bases between them. CDR3 bases: TGTGCCAGCAGCCTTTACAGGGCTACTGAAGCTTTCTTT. Its translation is CASSLYRATEAFF. The full variable domain, in which reference TRBV5-4 and TRBJ1-1 provide the parts outside the CDR3, is ETGVTQSPTHLIKTRGQQVTLRCSSQSGHNTVSWYQQALGQGPQFIFQYYREEENGRGNFPPRFSGLQFPNYSSELNVNALELDDSALYLCASSLYRATEAFFGQGTRLTVV.

The rearrangement links TRBV15 to TRBJ1-4, with D possibly matching TRBD1 (6 bases). Germline CDR1 and CDR2: LNHNV and YYDKDF (reference sequence). CDR3 length equals 16 residues. The ends were cut back, 0 bases at V and 2 bases at J, with 10 bases in the middle. DNA for the CDR3: TGTGCCACCAGCAGAGATGTGAGGGGGACTAATGAAAAACTGTTTTTT. Amino acid sequence: CATSRDVRGTNEKLFF. The full variable domain, with the rest looked up from reference TRBV15 and TRBJ1-4, is DAMVIQNPRYQVTQFGKPVTLSCSQTLNHNVMYWYQQKSSQAPKLLFHYYDKDFNNEADTPDNFQSRRPNTSFCFLDIRSPGLGDTAMYLCATSRDVRGTNEKLFFGSGTQLSVL.

V usage is TRBV7-8 and J usage is TRBJ1-2; D uncertain. Trimming removed 0 bases from V and 8 bases from J, with 16 bases in between. Germline CDR1 reads SGHVS; CDR2 reads FQNEAQ. This CDR3 is built from 15 residues. CDR3 region: CASSLARGETWGYTF. CDR3 nucleotides: TGTGCCAGCAGCTTAGCGCGCGGCGAGACGTGGGGCTACACCTTC.

The chain uses TRBV18 and TRBJ2-7; D gene uncertain. The CDR3 runs 12 residues. Between the trimmed V and J ends, which lost 2 bases and 3 bases, there was a span of 5 bases. CDR1 KGHSH and CDR2 LQKENI come from the germline V gene. The CDR3 loop is CASSPGSYEQYF. CDR3 DNA: TGTGCCAGCTCACCAGGTAGCTACGAGCAGTACTTC. The full variable domain, with the rest looked up from reference TRBV18 and TRBJ2-7, is NAGVMQNPRHLVRRRGQEARLRCSPMKGHSHVYWYRQLPEEGLKFMVYLQKENIIDESGMPKERFSAEFPKEGPSILRIQQVVRGDSAAYFCASSPGSYEQYFGPGTRLTVT.

This chain uses TRBV2 with TRBJ1-2; 9 bases align to TRBD1. CDR1 SNHLY and CDR2 FYNNEI come from the germline V gene. Germline trimming cut 2 bases from V and 3 bases from J; bases unmatched to any gene: 10. The CDR3 is 17 amino acids. Written as DNA, the CDR3 is TGTGCCAGCAGTGAAAGCAACAGGGGGCGAGACGACTATGGCTACACCTTC. Translated: CASSESNRGRDDYGYTF.

The chain recombines TRBV2 with TRBJ1-2, with D possibly TRBD1 on 6 matching bases. V lost 0 bases to trimming and J lost 6 bases, with 11 bases between them. This CDR3 is built from 14 residues. Germline CDR1 is SNHLY and CDR2 is FYNNEI. CDR3 residues: CASSEAVRGHGYTF. Here the CDR3 DNA reads TGTGCCAGCAGTGAAGCGGTCAGGGGCCATGGCTACACCTTC.

The chain employs TRBV6-6 and TRBJ2-7; 8 nucleotides agree with TRBD1. The CDR3 has 14 amino acids. Germline CDR1 is MNHNY and CDR2 is SVGAGI (reference sequence). V shed 6 bases, J shed 5 bases, and the junction held 9 bases outside the gene matches. CDR3 nucleotides: TGTGCCAGCAGCGCGCGCCGACAGGGGCACGAGCAGTACTTC. This encodes CASSARRQGHEQYF.

This rearrangement joins TRBV4-1 to TRBJ2-7, with 12 nucleotides matching TRBD1. Trimming took 1 base from V and 7 from J; bases not matched to a gene: 11. Germline V CDR1 and CDR2: MGHRA, YSYEKL. The CDR3 is 17 amino acids. The CDR3 DNA sequence: TGCGCCAGCAGCCAAGCCGCCCGGGGACAGGGGGCGGGGGAGCAGTACTTC. Protein: CASSQAARGQGAGEQYF.

This chain uses TRBV5-1 with TRBJ1-1, with 7 bases lining up with TRBD1. The V gene end was trimmed by 4 bases and the J gene end by 5 bases; junction bases not matched to a gene: 11. This CDR3 has 15 amino acids. CDR1 and CDR2 (germline): SGHRS, YFSETQ. DNA for the CDR3: TGCGCCAGCAGCCGATCACAGGGGCCGGGGACTGAAGCTTTCTTT. Its protein product is CASSRSQGPGTEAFF.

This chain connects TRBV4-2 to TRBJ2-3; 12 positions match TRBD2. The CDR3 has 15 residues. Per germline, CDR1 LGHNA and CDR2 YNFKEQ. J lost 2 bases, V lost 7 bases, and 4 bases had no gene match. The CDR3 nucleotides read TGTGCCAGCAAAGCTAGCGGGGGGGACACAGATACGCAGTATTTT. This gives the protein CASKASGGDTDTQYF.